This T cell receptor (beta chain) appears in the sequencing data of a study of blood T cell repertoires in COVID-19. Study summary: Acute-phase and convalescent COVID-19 samples originated in the United States, Italy and Spain.

The study drew participants aged about 18 to 95 years from under 30 US areas. In Cohort 3, a recovered donor had either two negative PCRs, clearance, or symptom resolution. Germline CDR1 is LNHDA and CDR2 is SQIVND (reference sequence). V lost 5 bases and J 2 bases, leaving 13 bases between the germline ends. This CDR3 contains 14 residues. Original processing methods: Nucleated cell counts were estimated from reference gene primer amplification. Repertoires were generated with immunoSEQ multiplex PCR, while TCRdb's copy carries only in-frame clones and drops some. That table furnishes V, J and clone size, whereas the DNA furnished D and trimming. The data show some 210,000 clones, 75% to 85% seen once.

This receptor was taken from a man aged 35-49 years who had recovered from COVID-19. The rearrangement joins TRBV19 to TRBJ2-7; D perhaps matches TRBD2 (5 bases). Sequenced material: PBMCs or T cells enriched from blood (not recorded which). CDR3 nucleotides: TGTGCCAGTAGTCCACGGGCCGGGACCTACGAGCAGTACTTC. Amino acids: CASSPRAGTYEQYF.